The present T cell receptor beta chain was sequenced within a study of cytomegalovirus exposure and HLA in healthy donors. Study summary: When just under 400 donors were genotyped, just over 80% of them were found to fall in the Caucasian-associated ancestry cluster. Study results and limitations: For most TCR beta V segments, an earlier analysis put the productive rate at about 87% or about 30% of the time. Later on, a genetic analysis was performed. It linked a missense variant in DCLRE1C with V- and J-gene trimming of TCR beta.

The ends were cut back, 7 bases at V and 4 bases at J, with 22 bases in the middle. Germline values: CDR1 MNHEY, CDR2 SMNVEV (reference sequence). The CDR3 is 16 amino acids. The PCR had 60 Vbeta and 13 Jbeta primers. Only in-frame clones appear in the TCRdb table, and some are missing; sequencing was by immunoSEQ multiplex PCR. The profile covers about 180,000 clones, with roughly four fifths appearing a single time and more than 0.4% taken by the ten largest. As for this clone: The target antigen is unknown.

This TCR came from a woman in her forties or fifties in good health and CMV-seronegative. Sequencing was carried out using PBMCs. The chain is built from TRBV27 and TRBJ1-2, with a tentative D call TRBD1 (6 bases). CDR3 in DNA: TGTGCCAGCACCCCAAGCGTGGGGGGGCGAAGCTATGGCTACACCTTC. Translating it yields CASTPSVGGRSYGYTF.